The rows below give T cell receptor beta chains drawn from one sample of a study of T-cell reconstitution after alpha-beta-depleted transplantation in children. One entry per CDR3 protein results from TCRdb running MiXCR on the PCR reads. Here the sample spans 200,000 to 300,000 distinct CDR3 sequences, around 12% being singletons. Sequenced here: PBMCs from the stem cell graft donor, sampled from the stem cell graft. The receptors originated from a human donor who donated a stem cell graft to a child with acute lymphoblastic leukemia. The CDR3 runs from the conserved cysteine through the conserved F or W. D genes are given only for firm matches. Size tells how often a clone was seen (once, few, many) or the class of an expanded clone, and some rows leave it out.

- TRBJ2-5 TRBD1 TRBV25-1 TGTGCCAGCAGTGTAGCTCTAAGCCGGGACAGACAAGAGACCCAGTACTTC CASSVALSRDRQETQYF
few TRBJ2-7 - TRBV5-6 TGTGCCAGCAGCTTTTGGGGGGGCGACAGGAGCTACGAGCAGTACTTC CASSFWGGDRSYEQYF
many TRBJ2-5 - TRBV11-1 TGTGCCAGCAGCCCGCCCTTACGGCTCCTCGTGGCAGGTTTCCAAGAGACCCAGTACTTC CASSPPLRLLVAGFQETQYF
- TRBJ1-3 - TRBV29-1 TGCAGCACCCAAAAGGCAGGGCCTGGAAACACCATATATTTT CSTQKAGPGNTIYF
many TRBJ2-5 - TRBV20-1 TGCAGCGCGGGCCAAGAGACCCAGTACTTC CSAGQETQYF
- TRBJ2-6 - TRBV7-6 TGTGCCAGCAGCGCAGGGGGGTGGGCCAACGTCCTGACTTTC CASSAGGWANVLTF
many TRBJ2-7 - TRBV7-9 TGTGCCAGCAGCCCCCGGGGAAAGGCCTACGAGCAGTACTTC CASSPRGKAYEQYF
- TRBJ1-1 - TRBV5-1 TGCGCCAGCAGCGGATTACAGGGTGCCACTGAAGCTTTCTTT CASSGLQGATEAFF
many TRBJ2-5 TRBD2 TRBV20-1 TGCAGTGCTATCGGGACTAGCAGCCAAGAGACCCAGTACTTC CSAIGTSSQETQYF
many TRBJ2-5 - TRBV28 TGTGCCAGCAGTTCGACAGTTTACCAAGAGACCCAGTACTTC CASSSTVYQETQYF
many TRBJ2-3 - TRBV7-3 TGTGCCAGCAGCGCCTTCAGTCGTACAGATACGCAGTATTTT CASSAFSRTDTQYF
- TRBJ2-1 TRBD1 TRBV7-7 TGTGCCAGCAGCCAGGGACAGCCCTATGAGCAGTTCTTC CASSQGQPYEQFF
many TRBJ2-2 - TRBV20-1 TGCAGTGCTAGAATCCCCGGGAGGAACACCGGGGAGCTGTTTTTT CSARIPGRNTGELFF
few TRBJ2-1 TRBD2 TRBV27 TGTGCCAGCAGCCGACTAGCGGGGAGCTCCTACAATGAGCAGTTCTTC CASSRLAGSSYNEQFF
many TRBJ2-7 - TRBV7-9 TGTGCCAGCAGCGGAAGCCATTACGAGCAGTACTTC CASSGSHYEQYF